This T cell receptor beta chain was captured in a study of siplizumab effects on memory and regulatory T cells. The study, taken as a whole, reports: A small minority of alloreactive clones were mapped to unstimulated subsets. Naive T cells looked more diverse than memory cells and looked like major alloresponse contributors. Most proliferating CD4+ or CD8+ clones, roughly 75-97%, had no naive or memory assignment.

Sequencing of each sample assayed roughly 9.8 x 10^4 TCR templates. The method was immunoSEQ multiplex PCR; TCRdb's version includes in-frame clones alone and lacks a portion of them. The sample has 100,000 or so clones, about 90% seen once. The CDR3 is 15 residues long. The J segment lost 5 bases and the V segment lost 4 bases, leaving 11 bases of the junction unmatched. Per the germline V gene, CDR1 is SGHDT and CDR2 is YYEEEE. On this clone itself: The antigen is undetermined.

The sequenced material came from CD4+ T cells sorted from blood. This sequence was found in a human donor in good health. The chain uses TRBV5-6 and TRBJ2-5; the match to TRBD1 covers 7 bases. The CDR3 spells CASSPAYVGQETQYF. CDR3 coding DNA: TGTGCCAGCAGCCCGGCTTACGTGGGACAGGAGACCCAGTACTTC.